This T cell receptor beta chain is drawn from a study of lymphopenia after photon versus proton radiotherapy. Study-level findings and limits: Post-nadir diversity loss with photons came from oligoclonal expansion, particularly CD8+ Temra cells.

To note about this clone: Its antigen is currently unknown.

Assay: immunoSEQ multiplex PCR; the TCRdb copy retains only in-frame clones and omits some. The data contain 65,000 to 75,000 clones, about nine tenths of them singletons. The sample in question was peripheral blood, obtained from a patient treated with proton-based radiotherapy. The TCR comes from a man aged 80 or over with esophageal cancer.

CDR3 nucleotides: TGTGCCAGCAGCGTCCGGGACAGGAGCTACACCTTC. It encodes CASSVRDRSYTF. The chain employs TRBV7-6 and TRBJ1-2; 8 bases agree with TRBD1. Germline V gives CDR1 SGHVS, CDR2 FNYEAQ. This CDR3 contains 12 residues. V lost 5 bases and J lost 9; bases outside the gene matches: 5.